This T cell receptor (beta chain) was identified during a study of cytomegalovirus exposure and HLA in healthy donors. Study outcomes and limitations: The authors later linked a missense DCLRE1C variant to TCR beta V- and J-gene trimming. Presence/absence analyses supposed approximately even sequencing depth among donors. It is likely that the observed cluster of highly shared sequence variants was a sequencing artifact. Per published accounts, TCR beta sequences correctly predicted the HLA-A and HLA-B alleles of most subjects.

CDR1 and CDR2 (germline): LGHNA, YNFKEQ. The CDR3 loop spans 17 amino acids. V gave up 4 bases and J gave up 1 base; unmatched junction bases: 8. Researchers ran the PCR with 60 Vbeta and 13 Jbeta primers. TCRdb's table, derived via immunoSEQ multiplex PCR, lists solely in-frame clones and lacks some. The sample has fewer than 55,000 clones, less than 75% seen once. In the case of this clone: Its antigen is not known.

The receptor's source is a woman aged 50 to 60 in good health and CMV-seropositive. The rearrangement uses TRBV4-2 and TRBJ2-4, with 9 bases matching TRBD1. The sequencing sample was made of PBMCs. CDR3 protein: CASSRRQGELAKNIQYF. The CDR3 DNA reads TGTGCCAGCAGCCGCAGACAGGGGGAGTTGGCCAAAAACATTCAGTACTTC.